This paragraph reports one T cell receptor (beta chain). Assay used: immunoSEQ multiplex PCR; TCRdb lists only in-frame clones, some missing. In the table there are tens of thousands of clones, roughly three quarters of which are singletons. The data originate from a study of blood T cell repertoires in COVID-19. Per germline, CDR1 LGHNA and CDR2 YSLEER. This CDR3 contains 16 residues. V dropped 7 bases and J dropped 8; count of bases not matched to a gene: 14. V usage is TRBV4-3 and J usage is TRBJ1-4, with 9 bases that match TRBD1. This clonotype originated in a man in his fifties or sixties with acute or convalescent COVID-19. Sequences were obtained from peripheral blood. As DNA, the CDR3 is TGCGCCAGCACCTTGTACGCGGGACAGGGAAGAGAAAAACTGTTTTTT. It encodes CASTLYAGQGREKLFF.